This T cell receptor beta chain came from a study of pediatric ulcerative colitis. Points from the study as a whole: No controls had the two rectal clonotypes shared by ulcerative colitis patients.

TCRdb's table, derived via immunoSEQ multiplex PCR, lists solely in-frame clones and lacks some. The sample lists tens of thousands of clones; around 73% were seen once. The ends were cut back, 7 bases at V and 5 bases at J, with 14 bases in the middle. The CDR3 is 12 residues long. CDR1 and CDR2 (germline): GTSNPN, SVGIG (reference sequence). Rectal tissue came from one to two pinch biopsies taken at colonoscopy. Concerning this clone: Antigen: not known.

The sample was gut tissue. V gene TRBV30 combines with J gene TRBJ1-1; possibly TRBD1 for D (5 bases). This sequence was found in a boy aged 5-17 years with moderate ulcerative colitis. The chain's CDR3 is CASRDGWTEAFF. In DNA, the CDR3 is TGTGCCTCCAGGGATGGGTGGACTGAAGCTTTCTTT.